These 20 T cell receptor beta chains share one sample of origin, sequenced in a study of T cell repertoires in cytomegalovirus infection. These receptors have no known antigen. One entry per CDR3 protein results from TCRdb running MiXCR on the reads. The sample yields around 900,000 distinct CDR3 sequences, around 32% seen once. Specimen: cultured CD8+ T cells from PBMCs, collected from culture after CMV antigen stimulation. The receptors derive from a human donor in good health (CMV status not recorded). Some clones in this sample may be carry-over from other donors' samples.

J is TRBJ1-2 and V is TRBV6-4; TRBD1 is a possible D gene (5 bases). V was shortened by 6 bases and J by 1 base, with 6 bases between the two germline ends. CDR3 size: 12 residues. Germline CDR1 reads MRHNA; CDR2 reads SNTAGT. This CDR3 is CASRTDNYGYTF. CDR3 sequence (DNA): TGTGCCAGCAGGACAGATAACTATGGCTACACCTTC.

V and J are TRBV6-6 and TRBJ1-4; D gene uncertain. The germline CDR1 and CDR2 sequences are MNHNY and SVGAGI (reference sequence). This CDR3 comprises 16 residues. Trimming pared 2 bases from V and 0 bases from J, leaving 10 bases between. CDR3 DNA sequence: TGTGCCAGCAGTTACAACAGCCCGTCAACTAATGAAAAACTGTTTTTT. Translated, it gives CASSYNSPSTNEKLFF.

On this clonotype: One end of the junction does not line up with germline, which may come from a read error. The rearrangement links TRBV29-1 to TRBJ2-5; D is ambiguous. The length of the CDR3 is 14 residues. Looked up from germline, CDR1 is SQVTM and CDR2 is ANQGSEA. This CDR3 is CGVDTDTYQETQYF. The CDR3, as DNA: TGCGGCGTTGACACGGATACATACCAAGAGACCCAGTACTTC.

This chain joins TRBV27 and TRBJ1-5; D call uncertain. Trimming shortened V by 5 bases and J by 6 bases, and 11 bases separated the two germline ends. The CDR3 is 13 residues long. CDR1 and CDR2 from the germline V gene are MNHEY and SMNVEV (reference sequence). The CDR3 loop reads CASSNKGFQPQHF. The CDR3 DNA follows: TGTGCCAGCAGTAACAAGGGTTTTCAGCCCCAGCATTTT.

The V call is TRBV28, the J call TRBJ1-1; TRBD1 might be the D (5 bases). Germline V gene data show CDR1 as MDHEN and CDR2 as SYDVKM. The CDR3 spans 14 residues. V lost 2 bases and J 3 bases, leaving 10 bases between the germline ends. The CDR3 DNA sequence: TGTGCCAGCAGTTTACGGGGGTTGGACACTGAAGCTTTCTTT. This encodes CASSLRGLDTEAFF.

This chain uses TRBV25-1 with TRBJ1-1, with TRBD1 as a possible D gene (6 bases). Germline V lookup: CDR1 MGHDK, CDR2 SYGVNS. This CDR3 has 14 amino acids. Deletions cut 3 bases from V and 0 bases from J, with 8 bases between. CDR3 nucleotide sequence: TGTGCCAGCAGTGACCGGACAGTGAACACTGAAGCTTTCTTT. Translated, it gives CASSDRTVNTEAFF.

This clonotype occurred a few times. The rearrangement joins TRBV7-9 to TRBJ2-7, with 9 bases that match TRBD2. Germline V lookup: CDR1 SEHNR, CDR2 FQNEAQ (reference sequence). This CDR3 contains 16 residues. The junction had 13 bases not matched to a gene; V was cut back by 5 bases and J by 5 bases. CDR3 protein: CASSPHRSSGGHEQYF. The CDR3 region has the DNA TGTGCCAGCAGCCCCCATCGCAGTAGCGGGGGTCACGAGCAGTACTTC. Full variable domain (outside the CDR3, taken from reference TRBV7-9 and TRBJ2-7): DTGVSQNPRHKITKRGQNVTFRCDPISEHNRLYWYRQTLGQGPEFLTYFQNEAQLEKSRLLSDRFSAERPKGSFSTLEIQRTEQGDSAMYLCASSPHRSSGGHEQYFGPGTRLTVT.

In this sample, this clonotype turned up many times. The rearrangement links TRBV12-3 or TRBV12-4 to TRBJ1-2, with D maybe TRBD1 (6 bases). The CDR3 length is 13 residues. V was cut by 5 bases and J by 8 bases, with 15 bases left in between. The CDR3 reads CASSRGGLRGYTF. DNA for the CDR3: TGTGCCAGCAGTCGAGGGGGGTTACGAGGCTACACCTTC.

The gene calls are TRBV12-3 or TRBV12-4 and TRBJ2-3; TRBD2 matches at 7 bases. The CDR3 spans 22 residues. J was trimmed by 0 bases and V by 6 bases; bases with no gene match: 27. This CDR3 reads CASSGITSENRIQPSSTDTQYF. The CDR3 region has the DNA TGTGCCAGCAGCGGGATAACTAGCGAGAACCGAATTCAACCATCTAGCACAGATACGCAGTATTTT.

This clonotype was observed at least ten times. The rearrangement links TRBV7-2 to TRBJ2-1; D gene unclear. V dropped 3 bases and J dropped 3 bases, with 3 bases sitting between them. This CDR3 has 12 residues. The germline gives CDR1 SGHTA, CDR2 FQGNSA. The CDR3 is CASSFNYNEQFF. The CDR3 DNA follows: TGTGCCAGCAGCTTTAACTACAATGAGCAGTTCTTC.

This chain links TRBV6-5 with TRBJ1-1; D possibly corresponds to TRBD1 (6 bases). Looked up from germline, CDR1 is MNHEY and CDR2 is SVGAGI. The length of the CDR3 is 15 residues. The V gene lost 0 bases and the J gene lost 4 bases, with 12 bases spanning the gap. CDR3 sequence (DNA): TGTGCCAGCAGTTACTCGGAGCAGGGGTCCACTGAAGCTTTCTTT. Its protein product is CASSYSEQGSTEAFF.

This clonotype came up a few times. CDR3 sequence: CASSFPGDLNYGYTF. The CDR3 nucleotides read TGTGCCAGCAGCTTCCCAGGAGACTTGAACTATGGCTACACCTTC. The gene calls are TRBV7-9 and TRBJ1-2; unclear D gene. This CDR3 comprises 15 residues. From germline, CDR1 is SEHNR and CDR2 FQNEAQ (reference sequence). Trimming cost V 3 bases and J 2 bases, with 13 bases left between them. The full variable domain, rest sourced from reference TRBV7-9 and TRBJ1-2, is DTGVSQNPRHKITKRGQNVTFRCDPISEHNRLYWYRQTLGQGPEFLTYFQNEAQLEKSRLLSDRFSAERPKGSFSTLEIQRTEQGDSAMYLCASSFPGDLNYGYTFGSGTRLTVV.

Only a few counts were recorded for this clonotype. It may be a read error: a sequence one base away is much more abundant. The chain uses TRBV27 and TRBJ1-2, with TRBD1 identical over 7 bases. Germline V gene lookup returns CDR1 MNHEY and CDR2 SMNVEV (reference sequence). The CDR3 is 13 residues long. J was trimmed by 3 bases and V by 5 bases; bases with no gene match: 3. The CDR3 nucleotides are TGTGCCAGCAGTCACAGGGGAGACTATGGCTACACCTTC. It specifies CASSHRGDYGYTF.

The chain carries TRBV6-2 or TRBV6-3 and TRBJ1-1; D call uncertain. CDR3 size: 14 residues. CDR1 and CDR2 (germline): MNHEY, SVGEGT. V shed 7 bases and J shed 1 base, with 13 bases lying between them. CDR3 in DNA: TGTGCCAGCACCAAAATACCGCCGAACACTGAAGCTTTCTTT. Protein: CASTKIPPNTEAFF.

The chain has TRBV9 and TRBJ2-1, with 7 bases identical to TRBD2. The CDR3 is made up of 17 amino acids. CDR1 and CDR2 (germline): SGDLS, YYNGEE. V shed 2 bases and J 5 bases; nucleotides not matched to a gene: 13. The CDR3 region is CASSVNLYGGNNNEQFF. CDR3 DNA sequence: TGTGCCAGCAGCGTTAATTTGTACGGGGGGAACAACAATGAGCAGTTCTTC.

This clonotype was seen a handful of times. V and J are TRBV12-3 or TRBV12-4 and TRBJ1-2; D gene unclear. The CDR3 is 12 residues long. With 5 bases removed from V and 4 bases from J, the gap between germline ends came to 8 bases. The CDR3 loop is CASSEGVYGYTF. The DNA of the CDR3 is TGTGCCAGCAGTGAGGGAGTCTATGGCTACACCTTC.

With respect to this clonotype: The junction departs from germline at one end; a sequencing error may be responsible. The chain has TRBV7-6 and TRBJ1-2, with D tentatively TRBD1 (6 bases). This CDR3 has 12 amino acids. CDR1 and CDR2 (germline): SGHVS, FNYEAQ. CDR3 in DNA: TGTGTCAGCAGCTTAGGGGGAGGGCGCGACACCTTC. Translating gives CVSSLGGGRDTF.

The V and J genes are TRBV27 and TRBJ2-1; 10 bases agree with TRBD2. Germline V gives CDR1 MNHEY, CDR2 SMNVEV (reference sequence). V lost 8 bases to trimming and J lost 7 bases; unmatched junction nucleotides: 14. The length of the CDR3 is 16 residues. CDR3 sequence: CASLYSAGGFNNEQFF. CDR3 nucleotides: TGTGCCAGCCTCTACTCAGCGGGGGGGTTTAATAATGAGCAGTTCTTC.

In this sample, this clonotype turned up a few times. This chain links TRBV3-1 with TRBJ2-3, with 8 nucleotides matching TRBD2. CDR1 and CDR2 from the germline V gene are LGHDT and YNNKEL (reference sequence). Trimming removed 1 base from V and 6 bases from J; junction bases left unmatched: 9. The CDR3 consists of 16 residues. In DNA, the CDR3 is TGTGCCAGCAGCCAAGGCGGGGGGACCATCCCGGATACGCAGTATTTT. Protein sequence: CASSQGGGTIPDTQYF.

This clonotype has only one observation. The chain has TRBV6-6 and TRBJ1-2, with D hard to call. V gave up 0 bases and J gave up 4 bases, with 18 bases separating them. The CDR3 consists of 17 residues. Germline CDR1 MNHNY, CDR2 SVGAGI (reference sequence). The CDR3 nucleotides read TGTGCCAGCAGTTACTCGCCTGGTCCCGCAGGTCTCTATGGCTACACCTTC. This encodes CASSYSPGPAGLYGYTF.